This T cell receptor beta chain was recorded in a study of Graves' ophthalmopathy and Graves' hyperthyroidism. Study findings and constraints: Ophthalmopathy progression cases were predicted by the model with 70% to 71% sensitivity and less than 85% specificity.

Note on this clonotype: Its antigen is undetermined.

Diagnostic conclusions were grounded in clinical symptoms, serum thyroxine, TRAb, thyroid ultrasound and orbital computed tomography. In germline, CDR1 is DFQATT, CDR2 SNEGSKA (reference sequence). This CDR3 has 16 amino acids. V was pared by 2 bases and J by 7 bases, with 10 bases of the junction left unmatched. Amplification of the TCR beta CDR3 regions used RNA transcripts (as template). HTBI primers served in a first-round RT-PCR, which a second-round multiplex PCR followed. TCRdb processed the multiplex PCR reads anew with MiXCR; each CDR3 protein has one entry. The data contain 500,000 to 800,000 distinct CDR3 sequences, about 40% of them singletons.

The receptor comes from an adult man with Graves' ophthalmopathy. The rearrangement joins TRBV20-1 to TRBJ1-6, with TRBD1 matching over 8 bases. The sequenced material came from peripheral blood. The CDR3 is CSARPPRGRGNSPLHF. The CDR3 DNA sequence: TGCAGTGCTAGACCTCCCAGGGGGCGCGGGAATTCACCCCTCCACTTT.